One T cell receptor (beta chain) is described in this entry. Antigen unknown. Investigators performed immunoSEQ version v3.0 at survey level. Some clones are missing from TCRdb's copy, which holds only in-frame ones; the method was immunoSEQ multiplex PCR. Of fewer than 35,000 clones listed, 85% are singletons. These data belong to a study of long-term antiretroviral therapy in people with HIV. PBMC samples from each donor numbered at least one pre-ART and at least two post-ART. The CDR3 sequence is 15 residues long. Germline V gene lookup returns CDR1 SGHRS and CDR2 YFSETQ. Trimming took 0 bases from V and 0 from J, leaving 7 bases between them. Study results and limitations: HIV repertoires showed narrower CDR3 length ranges than controls. Clones with expansion before ART led the repertoire at all time points.

The chain joins TRBV5-1 to TRBJ2-1; no clear D. This clonotype originated in a man aged 18-30 years with HIV. The source was unsorted PBMCs, collected approximately 3.3 years after starting antiretroviral therapy. The CDR3 spells CASSLAGPSYNEQFF. In DNA, the CDR3 is TGCGCCAGCAGCTTGGCCGGACCCTCCTACAATGAGCAGTTCTTC.